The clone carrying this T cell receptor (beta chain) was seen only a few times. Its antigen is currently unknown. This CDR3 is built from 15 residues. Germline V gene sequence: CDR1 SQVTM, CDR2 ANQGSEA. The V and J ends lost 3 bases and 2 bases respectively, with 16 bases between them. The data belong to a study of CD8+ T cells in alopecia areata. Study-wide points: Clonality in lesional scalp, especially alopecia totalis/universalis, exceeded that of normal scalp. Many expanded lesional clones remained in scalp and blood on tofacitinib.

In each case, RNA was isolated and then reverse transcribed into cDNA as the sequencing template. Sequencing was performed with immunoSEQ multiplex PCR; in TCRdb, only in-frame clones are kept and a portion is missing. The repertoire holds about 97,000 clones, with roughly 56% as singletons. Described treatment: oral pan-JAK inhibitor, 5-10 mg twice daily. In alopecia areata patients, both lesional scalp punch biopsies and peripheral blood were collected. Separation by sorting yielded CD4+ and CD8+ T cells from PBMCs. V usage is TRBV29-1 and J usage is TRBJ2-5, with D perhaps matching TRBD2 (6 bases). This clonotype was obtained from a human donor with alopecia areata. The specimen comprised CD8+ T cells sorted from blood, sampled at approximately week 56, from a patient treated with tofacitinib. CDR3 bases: TGCAGCGTTGAGGGGGAGGCAGGTTCACAAGAGACCCAGTACTTC. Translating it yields CSVEGEAGSQETQYF.